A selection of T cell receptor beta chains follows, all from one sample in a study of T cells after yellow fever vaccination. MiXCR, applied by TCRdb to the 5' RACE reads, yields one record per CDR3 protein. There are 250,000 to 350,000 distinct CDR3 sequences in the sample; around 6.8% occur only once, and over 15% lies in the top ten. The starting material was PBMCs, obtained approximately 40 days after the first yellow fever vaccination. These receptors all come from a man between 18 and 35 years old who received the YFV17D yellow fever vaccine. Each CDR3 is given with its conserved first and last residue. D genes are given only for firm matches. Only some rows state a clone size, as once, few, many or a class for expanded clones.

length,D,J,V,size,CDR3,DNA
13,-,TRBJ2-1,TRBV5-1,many,CASSFALPGEQFF,TGCGCCAGCAGCTTCGCCCTCCCCGGAGAGCAGTTCTTC
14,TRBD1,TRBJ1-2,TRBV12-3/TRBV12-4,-,CASSLEAGGRGYTF,TGTGCCAGCAGTTTAGAGGCAGGGGGTAGGGGCTACACCTTC
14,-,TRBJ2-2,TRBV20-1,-,CSARNLQGPGELFF,TGCAGTGCTAGGAACCTACAGGGACCCGGGGAGCTGTTTTTT
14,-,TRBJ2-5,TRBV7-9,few,CASSFQNTQETQYF,TGTGCCAGCAGCTTCCAAAATACGCAAGAGACCCAGTACTTC
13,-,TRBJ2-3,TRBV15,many,CATVVGGTDTQYF,TGTGCCACCGTCGTCGGGGGCACAGATACGCAGTATTTT
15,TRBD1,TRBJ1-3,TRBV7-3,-,CASSLTGGSGNTIYF,TGTGCCAGCAGCCTTACAGGGGGCTCTGGAAACACCATATATTTT
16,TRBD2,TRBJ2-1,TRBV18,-,CASSGTSGPVVNEQFF,TGTGCCAGCTCAGGAACTAGCGGGCCAGTAGTCAATGAGCAGTTCTTC
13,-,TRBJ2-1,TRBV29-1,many,CSVGRGQVAEQFF,TGCAGCGTCGGGCGGGGGCAAGTAGCTGAGCAGTTCTTC
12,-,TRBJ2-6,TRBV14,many,CASGTGANVLTF,TGTGCCAGCGGAACTGGGGCCAACGTCCTGACTTTC
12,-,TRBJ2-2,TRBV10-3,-,CAIKTEFRELFF,TGTGCCATCAAGACCGAGTTCCGGGAGCTGTTTTTT
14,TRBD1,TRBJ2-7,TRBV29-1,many,CSVDGQGGSYEQYF,TGCAGCGTTGATGGACAGGGCGGGTCCTACGAGCAGTACTTC
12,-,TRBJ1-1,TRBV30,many,CAWSVRRTEAFF,TGTGCCTGGAGTGTACGGAGGACTGAAGCTTTCTTT
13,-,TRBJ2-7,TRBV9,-,CASSASNSYEQYF,TGTGCCAGCAGCGCCAGCAACAGCTACGAGCAGTACTTC
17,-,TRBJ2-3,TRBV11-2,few,CASSLEGREWGTDTQYF,TGTGCCAGCAGCTTAGAGGGACGGGAATGGGGCACAGATACGCAGTATTTT
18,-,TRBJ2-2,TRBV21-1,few,CASSKLAGDPANTGELFF,TGTGCCAGCAGCAAACTAGCGGGGGACCCAGCGAACACCGGGGAGCTGTTTTTT
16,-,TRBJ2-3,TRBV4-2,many,CASSQEAGHRTDTQYF,TGTGCCAGCAGCCAAGAGGCGGGACACCGCACAGATACGCAGTATTTT
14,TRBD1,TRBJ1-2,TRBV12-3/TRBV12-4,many,CASSLNDRVEGYTF,TGTGCCAGCAGTTTAAATGACAGGGTGGAGGGCTACACCTTC
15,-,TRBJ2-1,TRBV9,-,CASSVGGVGVDEQFF,TGTGCCAGCAGCGTAGGGGGGGTAGGAGTGGATGAGCAGTTCTTC
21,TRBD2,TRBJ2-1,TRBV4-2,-,CASGSLVFLGLAGDSYNEQFF,TGTGCCAGCGGTAGCTTGGTATTCTTGGGACTAGCGGGGGACTCCTACAATGAGCAGTTCTTC
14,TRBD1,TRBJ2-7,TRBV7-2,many,CASSSRTGFYEQYF,TGTGCCAGCAGCTCCCGGACAGGGTTCTACGAGCAGTACTTC
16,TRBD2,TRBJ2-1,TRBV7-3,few,CASSLVSGTSVNEQFF,TGTGCCAGCAGCTTAGTCTCAGGGACTAGTGTTAATGAGCAGTTCTTC
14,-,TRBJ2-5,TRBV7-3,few,CASSSEGIQETQYF,TGTGCCAGCAGCTCCGAGGGAATTCAAGAGACCCAGTACTTC
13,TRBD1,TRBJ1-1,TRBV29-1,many,CSAGQGVATEAFF,TGCAGCGCAGGACAGGGGGTAGCCACTGAAGCTTTCTTT
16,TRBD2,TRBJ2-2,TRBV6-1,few,CASSRLAGDTTGELFF,TGTGCCAGCAGCCGGCTGGCGGGAGATACCACCGGGGAGCTGTTTTTT
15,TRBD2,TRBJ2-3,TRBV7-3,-,CASSLLAGPEGTQYF,TGTGCCAGCAGCTTACTAGCGGGGCCGGAAGGTACGCAGTATTTT
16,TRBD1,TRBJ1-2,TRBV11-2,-,CASSPLGNTGTGGYTF,TGTGCCAGCAGCCCGCTAGGTAACACCGGGACAGGGGGCTACACCTTC
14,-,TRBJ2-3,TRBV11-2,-,CASSLARSGDTQYF,TGTGCCAGCAGCTTAGCAAGATCTGGGGATACGCAGTATTTT
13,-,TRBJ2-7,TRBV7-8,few,CATGPSSSYEQYF,TGTGCCACTGGCCCCAGCAGCTCCTACGAGCAGTACTTC
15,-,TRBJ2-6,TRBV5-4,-,CASSFFISGANVLTF,TGTGCCAGCAGCTTCTTTATCTCTGGGGCCAACGTCCTGACTTTC
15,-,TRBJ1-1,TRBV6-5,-,CASSYLDDRNTEAFF,TGTGCCAGCAGTTACCTGGACGACAGGAACACTGAAGCTTTCTTT